The rows below give T cell receptor beta chains drawn from one sample of a study of control samples from healthy donors and cancer patients. Here immunoSEQ multiplex PCR was the method, and the copy in TCRdb shows in-frame clones only, minus some. This sample yields about 180,000 clones, of which 85% to 95% are seen a single time; around 1.4% belongs to the top ten. The material sequenced was blood. These TCRs come from a man aged 30 to 39 in good health. The CDR3 runs from the conserved cysteine through the conserved F or W. The D gene is left open where the match is weak. Size is stated for part of the rows, as once, few or many counts, or as a class when the clone is expanded.

size	V	D	J	CDR3	DNA
NA	TRBV28	NA	TRBJ1-2	CASSSPPDTPSYGYTF	TGTGCCAGCAGTTCTCCCCCGGACACTCCCAGCTATGGCTACACCTTC
once	TRBV10-2	TRBD1	TRBJ2-2	CASTNRDRREGELFF	TGCGCCAGCACTAATAGGGACAGGCGGGAAGGGGAGCTGTTTTTT
NA	TRBV19	TRBD1	TRBJ2-2	CAIGTGGAGELFF	TGTGCCATCGGGACAGGGGGTGCCGGGGAGCTGTTTTTT
few	TRBV27	NA	TRBJ1-1	CASSFDRGNTEAFF	TGTGCCAGCAGTTTCGATCGGGGGAACACTGAAGCTTTCTTT
NA	TRBV18	NA	TRBJ1-4	CASSPEQQHNEKLFF	TGTGCCAGCTCACCAGAACAGCAGCATAATGAAAAACTGTTTTTT
NA	TRBV28	NA	TRBJ1-2	CASSLRNYGYTF	TGTGCCAGCAGTTTACGGAACTATGGCTACACCTTC
NA	TRBV1	NA	TRBJ2-4	CTSSQALGVAAKNIQYF	TGCACCAGCAGCCAGGCCCTGGGCGTTGCAGCCAAAAACATTCAGTACTTC
NA	TRBV6-6	NA	TRBJ1-4	CASSRDTPTATNEKLFF	TGTGCCAGCAGTCGGGACACCCCAACAGCAACTAATGAAAAACTGTTTTTT
NA	TRBV6-5	TRBD1	TRBJ1-4	CASSLNRGEKLFF	TGTGCCAGCAGTCTTAACAGGGGGGAAAAACTGTTTTTT
NA	TRBV24-1	NA	TRBJ2-2	CATSDLSGAATGELFF	TGTGCCACCAGTGATTTAAGCGGAGCGGCCACCGGGGAGCTGTTTTTT
NA	TRBV19	NA	TRBJ1-1	CASSSRRSTEAFF	TGTGCCAGCTCCTCCAGGAGGAGCACTGAAGCTTTCTTT
NA	TRBV29-1	NA	TRBJ2-5	CSVALGRRETQYF	TGCAGCGTTGCGTTGGGACGAAGAGAGACCCAGTACTTC
NA	TRBV19	NA	TRBJ1-2	CASSIPGRTLYGYTF	TGTGCCAGTAGTATCCCGGGACGGACCCTCTATGGCTACACCTTC
NA	TRBV11-2	TRBD2	TRBJ2-2	CASSATSGKNTGELFF	TGTGCCAGCAGCGCCACTAGCGGGAAGAACACCGGGGAGCTGTTTTTT
once	TRBV3-1/TRBV3-2	TRBD1	TRBJ2-7	CASRSDRVGEQYF	TGTGCCAGCAGGAGTGACAGGGTAGGCGAGCAGTACTTC
NA	TRBV4-1	TRBD2	TRBJ2-3	CASSPQSLAGVRNTQYF	TGCGCCAGCAGCCCACAATCATTAGCGGGGGTGAGGAATACGCAGTATTTT
NA	TRBV27	NA	TRBJ2-2	CASSSQTPVYPTGELFF	TGTGCCAGCAGCTCTCAAACCCCCGTATACCCCACCGGGGAGCTGTTTTTT
NA	TRBV27	NA	TRBJ1-4	CASRQVPNEKLFF	TGTGCCAGCAGACAGGTGCCAAATGAAAAACTGTTTTTT
NA	TRBV18	NA	TRBJ1-1	CASSPAGTEAFF	TGTGCCAGCTCACCCGCCGGCACTGAAGCTTTCTTT
once	TRBV27	NA	TRBJ2-7	CASSSLTDPQGEQYF	TGTGCCAGCAGTTCCCTGACAGACCCCCAGGGAGAGCAGTACTTC
NA	TRBV4-3	NA	TRBJ1-2	CASSQSPGTIYGYTF	TGCGCCAGCAGCCAAAGCCCAGGAACAATCTATGGCTACACCTTC
once	TRBV5-3	NA	TRBJ1-2	CARSFEGNYGYTF	TGTGCCAGAAGCTTTGAAGGTAACTATGGCTACACCTTC
NA	TRBV5-1	TRBD1	TRBJ2-7	CASSARTGVTYEQYF	TGCGCCAGCAGCGCAAGGACAGGGGTAACCTACGAGCAGTACTTC
NA	TRBV6-6	NA	TRBJ2-3	CASSYGQDPRTDTQYF	TGTGCCAGCAGTTACGGCCAAGACCCTCGCACAGATACGCAGTATTTT
NA	TRBV9	TRBD1	TRBJ1-2	CASSVGGGQLYGYTF	TGTGCCAGCAGCGTGGGCGGGGGACAGCTCTATGGCTACACCTTC
NA	TRBV23-1	TRBD1	TRBJ1-4	CASSQLTGEQSNEKLFF	TGCGCCAGCAGTCAACTGACAGGGGAGCAATCTAATGAAAAACTGTTTTTT
NA	TRBV6-1	NA	TRBJ1-5	CASSEGAQPQHF	TGTGCCAGCAGTGAAGGGGCCCAGCCCCAGCATTTT
NA	TRBV28	NA	TRBJ2-2	CASSPARAGTGELFF	TGTGCCAGCAGCCCCGCAAGGGCCGGCACCGGGGAGCTGTTTTTT
NA	TRBV6-5	TRBD1	TRBJ1-2	CASSPGQGANYGYTF	TGTGCCAGCAGCCCCGGACAGGGGGCGAACTATGGCTACACCTTC
NA	TRBV7-2	TRBD1	TRBJ2-1	CASSRVGTGSYNEQFF	TGTGCCAGCAGCCGTGTCGGGACAGGGTCCTACAATGAGCAGTTCTTC
few	TRBV6-5	NA	TRBJ2-7	CASSSEFRYYEQYF	TGTGCCAGCAGTTCCGAGTTTAGGTATTACGAGCAGTACTTC
NA	TRBV18	NA	TRBJ1-1	CASSLDRQNTEAFF	TGTGCCAGCTCCTTGGACAGACAGAACACTGAAGCTTTCTTT
NA	TRBV3-1/TRBV3-2	TRBD1	TRBJ2-7	CASSQRQRQGAWYEQYF	TGTGCCAGCAGCCAGCGTCAACGACAGGGGGCATGGTACGAGCAGTACTTC
once	TRBV9	NA	TRBJ1-5	CASSAREGGAQHF	TGTGCCAGCAGCGCCAGAGAAGGGGGGGCCCAGCATTTT
NA	TRBV5-1	TRBD2	TRBJ2-3	CASSLGLAGTDTQYF	TGCGCCAGCAGCTTGGGGCTAGCGGGGACAGATACGCAGTATTTT
NA	TRBV9	NA	TRBJ2-2	CASSVLGTTGELFF	TGTGCCAGCAGCGTACTAGGGACCACCGGGGAGCTGTTTTTT
NA	TRBV5-4	TRBD1	TRBJ2-2	CASSLGTGYPGELFF	TGTGCCAGCAGCTTAGGGACAGGGTATCCCGGGGAGCTGTTTTTT
NA	TRBV7-6	NA	TRBJ1-1	CASALGPTMNTEAFF	TGTGCCAGCGCCCTTGGGCCCACTATGAACACTGAAGCTTTCTTT
NA	TRBV24-1	TRBD1	TRBJ1-5	CATSDLGDRALGSNQPQHF	TGTGCCACCAGTGATTTAGGGGACAGGGCCCTTGGGAGCAATCAGCCCCAGCATTTT
NA	TRBV24-1	NA	TRBJ1-3	CATSDPGAPGNTIYF	TGTGCCACCAGTGACCCAGGCGCGCCTGGAAACACCATATATTTT